The 8 T cell receptor beta chains listed next were all sequenced from one sample in a study of identical twins (dated by TCRdb to between 2015 and 2016). The method behind the library was 5' RACE. Sequencing relied on an Illumina HiSeq 2000. Using fastp trimming at Q25 and MiXCR clonotype assembly, TCRdb reanalyzed the public sequencing data and kept in-frame beta chains. Under each unique CDR3 protein, matching rows form one entry showing the most common genes and DNA. The sample yields about 700,000 distinct CDR3 sequences; approximately 6.1% were counted once. 1.5% to 2% of the sample comes from the top ten. Sequencing was performed on naive T cells sorted from blood. Reading the label with the study, this specimen's cell subset or site is: cells isolated with a human naive T-cell isolation kit. Every receptor here comes from a young man in good health.

This clonotype was seen many times. The chain has TRBV12-3 or TRBV12-4 and TRBJ2-1; D is unresolved. CDR3 length equals 12 residues. The ends were cut back, 6 bases at V and 8 bases at J, with 11 bases in the middle. Here the CDR3 DNA reads TGTGCCAGCAGCCTGCCGATGGATGAGCAGTTCTTC. Encoded protein: CASSLPMDEQFF.

Many counts were recorded for this clonotype. The chain couples TRBV28 to TRBJ2-7; 8 nucleotides agree with TRBD2. CDR1 MDHEN and CDR2 SYDVKM come from the germline V gene. The CDR3 totals 15 residues. Losses at the gene ends were 6 bases for V and 1 base for J; bases not matched to a gene: 8. CDR3 region: CASSPPAGGSYEQYF. CDR3 DNA: TGTGCCAGCAGCCCCCCTGCGGGAGGATCCTACGAGCAGTACTTC.

This clonotype has at least ten counts. The chain recombines TRBV20-1 with TRBJ2-7; D is uncertain. This CDR3 contains 11 residues. Germline lookup yields CDR1 DFQATT and CDR2 SNEGSKA (reference sequence). V lost 4 bases, J lost 0 bases, and 4 bases lay in between. DNA for the CDR3: TGCAGTGCTACAGGCTCCTACGAGCAGTACTTC. Encoded protein: CSATGSYEQYF.

This chain connects TRBV9 to TRBJ2-3; tentatively, D is TRBD2 (6 bases). Trimming pared 2 bases from V and 0 bases from J, leaving 10 bases between. This CDR3 spans 15 amino acids. Germline V lookup: CDR1 SGDLS, CDR2 YYNGEE. CDR3 region: CASSVGTFSTDTQYF. The CDR3 DNA sequence: TGTGCCAGCAGCGTCGGGACTTTTAGCACAGATACGCAGTATTTT.

This clonotype has a count of ten or more. The gene calls are TRBV12-3 or TRBV12-4 and TRBJ2-5, with a tentative D call TRBD2 (6 bases). V lost 5 bases and J 7 bases, leaving 11 bases between the germline ends. This CDR3 spans 12 amino acids. CDR3 loop: CASSPQGGTQYF. The CDR3 DNA follows: TGTGCCAGCAGTCCTCAGGGAGGGACCCAGTACTTC.

There are many counts of this clonotype. The chain uses TRBV4-2 and TRBJ2-7, with unresolved D. This CDR3 region has 14 residues. Trimming pared 0 bases from V and 3 bases from J, leaving 9 bases between. Germline-derived CDR1 and CDR2 are LGHNA and YNFKEQ. For the CDR3, the DNA is TGTGCCAGCAGCCAAGAGCTTCTTGGCTACGAGCAGTACTTC. This sequence encodes CASSQELLGYEQYF.

This clonotype was observed many times. CDR3 in DNA: TGCAGTGCTAGAACCGGGGGGGCTGAAGCTTTCTTT. Encoded protein: CSARTGGAEAFF. The rearrangement links TRBV20-1 to TRBJ1-1; maybe TRBD1 (5 bases). Germline V gives CDR1 DFQATT, CDR2 SNEGSKA (reference sequence). V lost 2 bases, J lost 6 bases, and 10 bases lay in between. The length of the CDR3 is 12 residues.

This clonotype was counted between two and nine times. The chain uses TRBV7-9 and TRBJ2-1; no firm D call. Trimming took 5 bases from V and 0 from J, leaving 11 bases between them. Germline CDR1 SEHNR, CDR2 FQNEAQ (reference sequence). This CDR3 is 15 amino acids long. The CDR3 DNA reads as TGTGCCAGCAGCCGGGCCGGTTTCTCCTACAATGAGCAGTTCTTC. Its translation is CASSRAGFSYNEQFF.